This T cell receptor (beta chain) was documented in a study of T cells in localized non-small cell lung cancer. Overall study findings and caveats: Among the top 100 tumor clones, a median approximately 55 appeared in adjacent lung. Heterogeneity within the tumor remains possible, as just one region underwent sequencing. Adjacent uninvolved lung tissue had the highest T cell clonality, exceeding tumor.

The CDR3 sequence is 14 residues long. Germline CDR1 is KGHSH and CDR2 is LQKENI. V was clipped by 6 bases and J by 3 bases, with 14 bases between them. The protocol was immunoSEQ multiplex PCR, while the TCRdb copy is restricted to in-frame clones and leaves out a portion. In the table there are around 55,000 clones, around 84% of which are singletons. Points on this clone: Its antigen is undetermined.

Sequenced material: PBMCs, taken before any cancer treatment. J is TRBJ1-2 and V is TRBV18; maybe TRBD1 (5 bases). This clonotype was obtained from a female donor with stage II lung adenocarcinoma. CDR3 sequence: CASSPGLVDYGYTF. The DNA for the CDR3 is TGTGCCAGCTCTCCGGGGCTGGTTGACTATGGCTACACCTTC.